These 30 T cell receptor beta chains share one sample of origin, sequenced in a study of blood T cell repertoires in COVID-19. Sequenced by immunoSEQ multiplex PCR; TCRdb stores in-frame clones only, minus some. The data contain 100,000 to 120,000 clones, 81% of them singletons. The sample consisted of peripheral blood. Every receptor here comes from a man older than 75 with acute or convalescent COVID-19.

The V call is TRBV5-1, the J call TRBJ2-3, with D uncertain. V shed 4 bases and J shed 5 bases, with 11 bases lying between them. The CDR3 is made up of 13 amino acids. CDR1 is SGHRS and CDR2 is YFSETQ in the germline V gene. CDR3 amino acids: CASSPVLGDTQYF. The CDR3 DNA reads as TGCGCCAGCAGCCCCGTACTCGGAGATACGCAGTATTTT.

The chain has TRBV4-3 and TRBJ2-7; 8 bases map to TRBD1. CDR1 LGHNA and CDR2 YSLEER come from the germline V gene. Trimming at V came to 4 bases and at J to 4 bases, leaving 3 bases not matched to a gene. CDR3 length: 13 amino acids. In DNA form, the CDR3 reads TGCGCCAGCAGCCTAGGACAGGGTTACGAGCAGTACTTC. Amino acids: CASSLGQGYEQYF.

DNA for the CDR3: TGTGCCAGCAGCACGGGACAGGGGGATTCACCCCTCCACTTT. This encodes CASSTGQGDSPLHF. The V and J genes are TRBV7-9 and TRBJ1-6; 11 positions match TRBD1. This CDR3 comprises 14 residues. Per the germline V gene, CDR1 is SEHNR and CDR2 is FQNEAQ (reference sequence). The V segment lost 5 bases and the J segment 8 bases; nucleotides outside the gene matches: 2.

The chain has TRBV5-1 and TRBJ2-3; the match to TRBD1 covers 7 bases. Trimming took 4 bases from V and 3 from J; bases not matched to a gene: 5. The CDR3 has 14 amino acids. Germline assignment: CDR1 SGHRS and CDR2 YFSETQ. The CDR3 reads CASSAGGSTDTQYF. In DNA, the CDR3 is TGCGCCAGCAGCGCAGGGGGATCGACAGATACGCAGTATTTT.

The V call is TRBV6-2 or TRBV6-3, the J call TRBJ1-2; TRBD1 matches 7 bases. The V gene's germline CDR1 is MNHEY and CDR2 SVGEGT. This CDR3 spans 15 amino acids. J was trimmed by 2 bases and V by 6 bases; bases with no gene match: 9. CDR3 DNA: TGTGCCAGCAGCCCACCGGGACAGCTGAACTATGGCTACACCTTC. Its translation: CASSPPGQLNYGYTF.

This clone is a singleton in its sample. The chain combines TRBV5-1 with TRBJ2-3, with D perhaps TRBD1 (5 bases). CDR3 length: 15 residues. V was clipped by 1 base and J by 5 bases, with 14 bases between them. From germline, CDR1 is SGHRS and CDR2 YFSETQ. CDR3 nucleotide sequence: TGCGCCAGCAGCTTGAGTACCCGCAGGGTAGATACGCAGTATTTT. Translation: CASSLSTRRVDTQYF.

The chain carries TRBV30 and TRBJ2-1; the match to TRBD1 covers 8 bases. The CDR3 is 17 residues long. V lost 0 bases to trimming and J lost 3 bases; unmatched junction nucleotides: 10. Germline V gene sequence: CDR1 GTSNPN, CDR2 SVGIG (reference sequence). The CDR3 nucleotides are TGTGCCTGGAGTGTACATCGCCTCACAGGGGGCTACAATGAGCAGTTCTTC. Protein product: CAWSVHRLTGGYNEQFF.

The V and J genes are TRBV2 and TRBJ1-1; D not certain. CDR3 length equals 11 residues. V was shortened by 7 bases and J by 1 base, with 4 bases between the two germline ends. Germline V gene data show CDR1 as SNHLY and CDR2 as FYNNEI. The CDR3 nucleotides read TGTGCCAGCAACAGGAACACTGAAGCTTTCTTT. Amino acids: CASNRNTEAFF.

This chain uses TRBV5-6 with TRBJ2-1; perhaps TRBD2 as D (6 bases). The CDR3 runs to 11 residues. Per the germline V gene, CDR1 is SGHDT and CDR2 is YYEEEE. V dropped 4 bases and J dropped 13 bases, with 12 bases sitting between them. The CDR3 nucleotides read TGTGCCAGCAGCGGAGCCGGGACTCAGTTCTTC. Its translation: CASSGAGTQFF.

V gene TRBV4-2 combines with J gene TRBJ2-7; 9 bases match TRBD1. Germline V gene sequence: CDR1 LGHNA, CDR2 YNFKEQ. CDR3 length: 18 residues. The junction had 15 bases not matched to a gene; V was cut back by 4 bases and J by 2 bases. CDR3 in DNA: TGTGCCAGCAGCCCTCAACAGGGGGCGAACCAGGGGGCCTACGAGCAGTACTTC. The encoded protein is CASSPQQGANQGAYEQYF.

V and J are TRBV5-4 and TRBJ2-6; the D is unclear. Germline V gene data show CDR1 as SGHNT and CDR2 as YYREEE (reference sequence). V lost 2 bases and J 0 bases, leaving 3 bases between the germline ends. CDR3 length: 14 residues. CDR3 region: CASSFSSGANVLTF. The CDR3, as DNA: TGTGCCAGCAGCTTCAGCTCTGGGGCCAACGTCCTGACTTTC. Supplemented by reference TRBV5-4 and TRBJ2-6, the full variable domain reads ETGVTQSPTHLIKTRGQQVTLRCSSQSGHNTVSWYQQALGQGPQFIFQYYREEENGRGNFPPRFSGLQFPNYSSELNVNALELDDSALYLCASSFSSGANVLTFGAGSRLTVL.

The V call is TRBV4-1, the J call TRBJ2-7, with 9 bases matching TRBD1. Germline CDR1 MGHRA, CDR2 YSYEKL. CDR3 length: 14 amino acids. V gave up 1 base and J gave up 7 bases; unmatched junction bases: 5. This CDR3 is CASSQGQGVEEQYF. The CDR3 DNA reads as TGCGCCAGCAGCCAAGGACAGGGGGTGGAGGAGCAGTACTTC.

This chain connects TRBV29-1 to TRBJ2-2, with a possible D match to TRBD1 (6 bases). The CDR3 runs 16 residues. The V end was cut by 5 bases, the J end by 0 bases, with 16 bases between. CDR1 and CDR2 (germline): SQVTM, ANQGSEA. The CDR3 DNA follows: TGCAGCGTTAAGGTCATTGGGGGCTCGAACACCGGGGAGCTGTTTTTT. Its protein product is CSVKVIGGSNTGELFF.

The chain joins TRBV6-5 to TRBJ2-5; 7 bases line up with TRBD1. This CDR3 contains 16 residues. V shed 0 bases and J 1 base; nucleotides not matched to a gene: 5. CDR1 is MNHEY and CDR2 is SVGAGI in the germline V gene. The CDR3 bases are TGTGCCAGCAGTTACTCCCGAACAGGGGCCCAAGAGACCCAGTACTTC. This codes for CASSYSRTGAQETQYF.

This sequence joins TRBV28 and TRBJ2-7; D ambiguous. Trimming took 2 bases from V and 1 from J, leaving 12 bases between them. The CDR3 is made up of 15 amino acids. Germline V gene sequence: CDR1 MDHEN, CDR2 SYDVKM. CDR3 protein: CASSLMLASSYEQYF. For the CDR3, the DNA is TGTGCCAGCAGTTTAATGTTGGCCTCTTCCTACGAGCAGTACTTC.

Remarks on this clone: Germline and junction disagree at one end, which may indicate a read error. The chain carries TRBV7-7 and TRBJ2-3; 8 bases fit TRBD2. Germline CDR1 and CDR2: SSHAT and FNYEAQ (reference sequence). The CDR3 consists of 16 residues. DNA for the CDR3: TGTGCTAGCAGCTTACAGGCGGGAGGATCCACAGATACGCAGTATTTT. As protein: CASSLQAGGSTDTQYF.

V usage is TRBV12-3 or TRBV12-4 and J usage is TRBJ2-7; no reliable D call. The CDR3 has 11 residues. V gave up 4 bases and J gave up 2 bases, with 3 bases separating them. The DNA for the CDR3 is TGTGCCAGCAGTTCCGCCTACGAGCAGTACTTC. Translating it yields CASSSAYEQYF.

This chain links TRBV28 with TRBJ1-1; D is uncertain. The CDR3 is 13 amino acids. From germline, CDR1 is MDHEN and CDR2 SYDVKM. Trimming left V 3 bases short and J 7 bases short, with 12 bases between. The CDR3 DNA reads TGTGCCAGCAGTTTCTCAAATACCGGTGAAGCTTTCTTT. This translates into CASSFSNTGEAFF.

This CDR3 reads CASSLVASGSGDTQYF. The CDR3 coding sequence is TGCGCCAGCAGCTTGGTAGCTAGCGGGAGTGGAGATACGCAGTATTTT. The V gene is TRBV5-1, the J gene TRBJ2-3, with TRBD2 matching over 10 bases. CDR3 size: 16 residues. Germline CDR1 is SGHRS and CDR2 is YFSETQ. Trimming removed 0 bases from V and 5 bases from J; junction bases left unmatched: 6.

The genes are TRBV28 and TRBJ1-1, with 10 bases matching TRBD1. V trimming: 5 bases; J trimming: 3 bases; junction bases outside the gene matches: 6. This CDR3 is built from 15 residues. Germline V gene data show CDR1 as MDHEN and CDR2 as SYDVKM. CDR3 in amino acids: CASSETGGGYTEAFF. In nucleotides, the CDR3 is TGTGCCAGCAGTGAGACAGGGGGCGGGTACACTGAAGCTTTCTTT.

The J gene is TRBJ2-6, the V gene TRBV6-5, with 7 bases lining up with TRBD2. Unmatched junction bases numbered 3, after V lost 6 bases and J lost 1 base. The CDR3 loop spans 15 amino acids. CDR1 is MNHEY, CDR2 SVGAGI, per germline. The CDR3 sequence: CASRTGGSGANVLTF. The DNA for the CDR3 is TGTGCCAGCAGAACGGGGGGTTCTGGGGCCAACGTCCTGACTTTC.

This rearrangement joins TRBV11-2 to TRBJ2-3, with 15 bases matching TRBD2. Germline CDR1 reads SGHAT; CDR2 reads FQNNGV. The CDR3 runs to 18 residues. The V segment lost 1 base and the J segment 6 bases; nucleotides outside the gene matches: 8. The CDR3 nucleotides read TGTGCCAGCAGCTTAGGGCCGGGACTAGCGGGAGGAACCGATACGCAGTATTTT. Protein: CASSLGPGLAGGTDTQYF.

This chain's CDR3 is CASSGGVRTEQYF. CDR3 nucleotides: TGTGCCAGCAGTGGAGGGGTCCGGACCGAGCAGTACTTC. The chain couples TRBV7-2 to TRBJ2-7, with D possibly TRBD2 on 6 matching bases. CDR3 size: 13 residues. Trimming pared 6 bases from V and 6 bases from J, leaving 15 bases between. Germline CDR1 and CDR2: SGHTA and FQGNSA.

The rearrangement joins TRBV6-5 to TRBJ2-2; D is unclear. Trimming removed 5 bases at V and 2 bases at J, with 9 bases between. Per germline, CDR1 MNHEY and CDR2 SVGAGI. The CDR3 runs 14 residues. The CDR3, as DNA: TGTGCCAGCAGTCCCACAGTAAACACCGGGGAGCTGTTTTTT. As protein: CASSPTVNTGELFF.

The chain uses TRBV5-1 and TRBJ1-5; a possible D gene is TRBD1 (5 bases). Germline V gene lookup returns CDR1 SGHRS and CDR2 YFSETQ. The length of the CDR3 is 14 residues. V was shortened by 5 bases and J by 7 bases, with 16 bases between the two germline ends. CDR3 residues: CASRAVTGSQPQHF. Here the CDR3 DNA reads TGCGCCAGCAGGGCGGTTACAGGCTCCCAGCCCCAGCATTTT.

This chain connects TRBV3-1 (or the pseudogene TRBV3-2) to TRBJ2-3; no definite D call. Germline V CDR1 and CDR2: LGHDT, YNNKEL (reference sequence). Trimming left V 0 bases short and J 4 bases short, with 11 bases between. The CDR3 has 15 amino acids. This CDR3 is CASSQEGRRADTQYF. In DNA, the CDR3 is TGTGCCAGCAGCCAAGAAGGCAGGCGAGCAGATACGCAGTATTTT.

The chain uses TRBV2 and TRBJ2-7; TRBD1 is a possible D gene (6 bases). This CDR3 is 13 amino acids long. V dropped 3 bases and J dropped 0 bases, with 6 bases sitting between them. Germline lookup yields CDR1 SNHLY and CDR2 FYNNEI. The CDR3 DNA follows: TGTGCCAGCAGTGAGGGGGCCTCCTACGAGCAGTACTTC. Amino acid sequence: CASSEGASYEQYF.

V and J are TRBV4-1 and TRBJ2-3; D is unclear. V gave up 8 bases and J gave up 3 bases, with 6 bases separating them. Germline-derived CDR1 and CDR2 are MGHRA and YSYEKL. This CDR3 comprises 11 residues. CDR3 region: CASRATDTQYF. The CDR3 bases are TGCGCCAGCCGTGCGACAGATACGCAGTATTTT.

This chain links TRBV7-2 with TRBJ2-5; D not resolved. This CDR3 comprises 14 residues. Germline V gene sequence: CDR1 SGHTA, CDR2 FQGNSA. The ends were cut back, 5 bases at V and 5 bases at J, with 15 bases in the middle. CDR3 in DNA: TGTGCCAGCAGCCTGCTCCGTCTCCGGGAGACCCAGTACTTC. It translates to CASSLLRLRETQYF.

The chain joins TRBV30 to TRBJ2-3; 10 nucleotides agree with TRBD2. The V gene's germline CDR1 is GTSNPN and CDR2 SVGIG (reference sequence). J lost 3 bases, V lost 4 bases, and 13 bases had no gene match. This CDR3 region has 17 residues. CDR3 loop: CAWKDGASGSATDTQYF. The CDR3 DNA reads as TGTGCCTGGAAGGATGGGGCTAGCGGGAGTGCTACAGATACGCAGTATTTT.